The sequence of this T cell receptor (beta chain) was determined in a study of blood T cell repertoires in COVID-19. Germline V gives CDR1 SGDLS, CDR2 YYNGEE. This CDR3 comprises 13 residues. Trimming removed 4 bases from V and 6 bases from J, with 13 bases in between. Data came from immunoSEQ multiplex PCR; TCRdb stores just in-frame clones and leaves some out. The sample has 300,000 to 350,000 clones; more than 75% are singletons. This TCR came from a woman aged 30 to 39 who had recovered from COVID-19. Sequencing used PBMCs or T cells enriched from blood (not recorded which). The chain recombines TRBV9 with TRBJ1-2; possible D gene TRBD1, 5 bases. The DNA for the CDR3 is TGTGCCAGCAGCCCCGCCCCAGGGCATGGCTACACCTTC. Amino acids: CASSPAPGHGYTF.